This T cell receptor beta chain is from a study of shared clonotypes between healthy human individuals. Findings and caveats of the study: An anticipated effect of sequencing depth on clonotype sharing among donors was recognized. Shared clonotypes: 4.5% to 6.5% naive CD4, roughly 4% naive CD8, less than 2.5% memory CD4, 0.4% to 0.45% memory CD8.

In germline, CDR1 is MGHRA, CDR2 YSYEKL. This CDR3 spans 16 amino acids. V dropped 0 bases and J dropped 4; count of bases not matched to a gene: 6. Turning to this clone: Its specificity is not known.

Assay: immunoSEQ multiplex PCR; the TCRdb copy retains only in-frame clones and omits some. The table shows approximately 2.3 million clones, with approximately 93% occurring only once. Into CD45RA+ naive and CD45RA-negative memory subsets, the CD4+ cells were split. The sequencing sample was made of naive CD4+ T cells from PBMCs. Subset defined: CD45RA+ positively selected. The origin of this receptor is a man younger than 35 in good health. Some clones in this sample may be carry-over from other donors' samples. The genes are TRBV4-1 and TRBJ1-5; 7 positions match TRBD1. The CDR3 nucleotides are TGCGCCAGCAGCCAAGAGGGACAGAGCCTTAATCAGCCCCAGCATTTT. This encodes CASSQEGQSLNQPQHF.